The clone carrying this TCR beta chain occurred a few times. Its antigen is currently unknown. This CDR3 is built from 12 residues. Trimming took 2 bases from V and 13 from J, leaving 17 bases between them. CDR1 DFQATT and CDR2 SNEGSKA come from the germline V gene (reference sequence). These data originate in a study of blood T cells in healthy people across ages. Study outcomes and limitations: More naive CD4+ cells and higher diversity marked long-lived donors relative to aged donors.

With a J-beta primer mix and a sample-barcoded 5' primer, a second PCR ran roughly 7 to 11 cycles. Unique molecular identifiers of 12 random nucleotides labeled each cDNA. One entry per CDR3 protein results from TCRdb running MiXCR on the 5' RACE reads. The sample shows about 730,000 distinct CDR3 sequences, roughly 41% of them seen only once. The material sequenced was blood. The chain combines TRBV20-1 with TRBJ1-2, with a tentative D call TRBD1 (6 bases). The receptor was isolated from a woman aged 60 to 75 in good health. CDR3 nucleotides: TGCAGTGCTAGATCGTCAGGGGCCCGAGGCACCTTC. As protein: CSARSSGARGTF.